This TCR beta chain emerged from a study of blood T cell repertoires in COVID-19. Germline V gives CDR1 SQVTM, CDR2 ANQGSEA. V shed 5 bases, J shed 3 bases, and the junction held 6 bases outside the gene matches. This CDR3 spans 14 amino acids. The assay was immunoSEQ multiplex PCR, and TCRdb's table has in-frame clones only and misses some. The sample lists around 250,000 clones; 70% to 90% were seen once. The sample consisted of PBMCs or T cells enriched from blood (not recorded which). The TCR was taken from a woman in her forties or fifties who had recovered from COVID-19. The V call is TRBV29-1, the J call TRBJ1-3; 8 bases map to TRBD1. Here the CDR3 DNA reads TGCAGCGTTCAGGGGGCACTAGTTGGAAACACCATATATTTT. This codes for CSVQGALVGNTIYF.